This T cell receptor (beta chain) was recorded in a study of blood T cell repertoires in COVID-19. In the study overall: Both acute and convalescent COVID-19 samples were obtained from the United States, Italy and Spain. Sample material is recorded as cDNA or gDNA derived from T cells, B-cell-depleted T cells, or PBMCs.

Assay used: immunoSEQ multiplex PCR; TCRdb lists only in-frame clones, some missing. The sample consists of 150,000 to 200,000 clones, 88% of them appearing once. The CDR3 has 15 amino acids. Germline V gives CDR1 MNHNS, CDR2 SASEGT. V lost 3 bases to trimming and J lost 6 bases, with 16 bases between them. The sample was peripheral blood. The clonotype was recovered from a man in his sixties with acute or convalescent COVID-19. This rearrangement joins TRBV6-1 to TRBJ2-3, with D tentatively TRBD2 (5 bases). Here the CDR3 DNA reads TGTGCCAGCAGTGAGAGGTCGACTACGAGGGATACGCAGTATTTT. Amino acids: CASSERSTTRDTQYF.